The 28 T cell receptor beta chains below were found in one sample sequenced in a study of blood T cell repertoires in COVID-19. The data were produced by immunoSEQ multiplex PCR, yet TCRdb's version contains in-frame clones alone and is incomplete. The sample shows 300,000 to 450,000 clones, 75% to 90% of them seen only once. The sequenced sample consisted of PBMCs or T cells enriched from blood (not recorded which). The receptors originated from a man younger than 30 who had recovered from COVID-19.

J is TRBJ1-1 and V is TRBV5-1; D might be TRBD1 (5 bases). The CDR3 has 14 amino acids. Germline V gene sequence: CDR1 SGHRS, CDR2 YFSETQ. Trimming pared 4 bases from V and 3 bases from J, leaving 13 bases between. The CDR3 sequence: CASSQPGGYTEAFF. The CDR3 coding sequence is TGCGCCAGCAGCCAACCCGGGGGTTACACTGAAGCTTTCTTT.

The rearrangement joins TRBV7-9 to TRBJ2-1; D is perhaps TRBD2 (6 bases). The CDR3 covers 15 residues. V gave up 6 bases and J gave up 7 bases, with 19 bases separating them. The germline gives CDR1 SEHNR, CDR2 FQNEAQ (reference sequence). The CDR3 reads CASSFGTAESNEQFF. The CDR3 nucleotides are TGTGCCAGCAGTTTCGGGACTGCGGAAAGTAATGAGCAGTTCTTC.

This clone occurred a few times. V usage is TRBV5-1 and J usage is TRBJ1-1; TRBD1 matches 7 bases. Germline V CDR1 and CDR2: SGHRS, YFSETQ. The CDR3 has 15 amino acids. V dropped 3 bases and J dropped 6; count of bases not matched to a gene: 11. The CDR3 sequence is CASSSRPQGDAEAFF. CDR3 bases: TGCGCCAGCAGCTCGCGTCCGCAGGGGGATGCTGAAGCTTTCTTT. The whole variable domain, remainder taken from reference TRBV5-1 and TRBJ1-1, is KAGVTQTPRYLIKTRGQQVTLSCSPISGHRSVSWYQQTPGQGLQFLFEYFSETQRNKGNFPGRFSGRQFSNSRSEMNVSTLELGDSALYLCASSSRPQGDAEAFFGQGTRLTVV.

V and J are TRBV2 and TRBJ2-3, with D tentatively TRBD2 (6 bases). V lost 6 bases, J lost 6 bases, and 19 bases lay in between. The CDR3 extends over 15 amino acids. In germline, CDR1 is SNHLY, CDR2 FYNNEI. CDR3 sequence reads: CASREGLLLGDTQYF. CDR3 in DNA: TGTGCCAGCAGAGAGGGACTGCTTTTGGGGGATACGCAGTATTTT.

This rearrangement joins TRBV7-6 to TRBJ1-1, with 7 bases fitting TRBD1. The CDR3 is made up of 15 amino acids. The trim removed 2 bases at V and 2 bases at J, leaving 5 bases unmatched. Germline CDR1 is SGHVS and CDR2 is FNYEAQ. DNA for the CDR3: TGTGCCAGCAGCTTAATGACAGGGATAAACACTGAAGCTTTCTTT. This encodes CASSLMTGINTEAFF.

The CDR3 protein is CASSGGHTGFSGNTIYF. The CDR3 nucleotides are TGTGCCAGCAGTGGGGGCCATACAGGCTTCTCTGGAAACACCATATATTTT. The genes are TRBV2 and TRBJ1-3; a weak D match, TRBD1 (5 bases). V gave up 4 bases and J gave up 0 bases, with 16 bases separating them. The CDR3 runs 17 residues. The V gene's germline CDR1 is SNHLY and CDR2 FYNNEI. Full variable domain (outside the CDR3, taken from reference TRBV2 and TRBJ1-3): EPEVTQTPSHQVTQMGQEVILRCVPISNHLYFYWYRQILGQKVEFLVSFYNNEISEKSEIFDDQFSVERPDGSNFTLKIRSTKLEDSAMYFCASSGGHTGFSGNTIYFGEGSWLTVV.

This clone was counted a few times. CDR3 sequence: CAWSVLSGVGQPQHF. The CDR3 DNA follows: TGTGCCTGGAGTGTACTCTCAGGGGTAGGTCAGCCCCAGCATTTT. The chain couples TRBV30 to TRBJ1-5; a possible D gene is TRBD1 (6 bases). CDR3 size: 15 residues. V was pared by 0 bases and J by 6 bases, with 15 bases between. Germline CDR1 and CDR2: GTSNPN and SVGIG (reference sequence).

This sequence joins TRBV5-1 and TRBJ2-7, with 8 nucleotides matching TRBD1. Germline assignment: CDR1 SGHRS and CDR2 YFSETQ. This CDR3 comprises 15 residues. The V segment lost 4 bases and the J segment 1 base; nucleotides outside the gene matches: 7. CDR3 protein: CASSKRTGGSYEQYF. The DNA for the CDR3 is TGCGCCAGCAGCAAACGTACAGGGGGTTCCTACGAGCAGTACTTC.

The CDR3 DNA sequence: TGTGCCAGCTCACCTCTGGACAGCCTTAATGAAAAACTGTTTTTT. It is translated as CASSPLDSLNEKLFF. This chain joins TRBV18 and TRBJ1-4, with D maybe TRBD1 (6 bases). CDR1 and CDR2 from the germline V gene are KGHSH and LQKENI. V lost 3 bases, J lost 4 bases, and 12 bases lay in between. This CDR3 is built from 15 residues.

The gene calls are TRBV4-1 and TRBJ1-6; D might be TRBD1 (5 bases). Germline V gives CDR1 MGHRA, CDR2 YSYEKL. V was shortened by 6 bases and J by 0 bases, with 12 bases between the two germline ends. The CDR3 has 16 amino acids. CDR3 protein: CASRIQADSYNSPLHF. The CDR3, as DNA: TGCGCCAGCAGAATACAGGCTGACTCCTATAATTCACCCCTCCACTTT.

The chain's CDR3 is CASGATAMNTEAFF. DNA of the CDR3: TGTGCCAGCGGGGCGACAGCTATGAACACTGAAGCTTTCTTT. The chain employs TRBV28 and TRBJ1-1, with D maybe TRBD1 (5 bases). The CDR3 totals 14 residues. V was shortened by 8 bases and J by 0 bases, with 13 bases between the two germline ends. Germline V gives CDR1 MDHEN, CDR2 SYDVKM.

The chain has TRBV18 and TRBJ1-2; D is unclear. Trimming shortened V by 3 bases and J by 5 bases, and 10 bases separated the two germline ends. CDR3 length: 13 residues. Germline V lookup: CDR1 KGHSH, CDR2 LQKENI. The CDR3 coding sequence is TGTGCCAGCTCACCGGGCAGAAAGTATGGCTACACCTTC. It translates to CASSPGRKYGYTF.

The rearrangement uses TRBV18 and TRBJ1-1; D is ambiguous. Trimming took 6 bases from V and 3 from J, leaving 8 bases between them. The CDR3 contains 12 residues. Germline V gene lookup returns CDR1 KGHSH and CDR2 LQKENI. The DNA of the CDR3 is TGTGCCAGCTCCCACGAGCACACTGAAGCTTTCTTT. Translating it yields CASSHEHTEAFF.

The J gene is TRBJ2-1, the V gene TRBV6-5; 8 bases are shared with TRBD2. The junction had 3 bases not matched to a gene; V was cut back by 5 bases and J by 0 bases. The CDR3 runs to 15 residues. CDR1 and CDR2 from the germline V gene are MNHEY and SVGAGI. The CDR3 loop is CASSPSGSSYNEQFF. The CDR3 coding sequence is TGTGCCAGCAGTCCCAGCGGGAGCTCCTACAATGAGCAGTTCTTC.

The chain has TRBV28 and TRBJ1-3; the D is unclear. Trimming cost V 11 bases and J 3 bases, with 8 bases left between them. CDR3 length: 11 residues. CDR1 is MDHEN and CDR2 is SYDVKM in the germline V gene. CDR3 bases: TGTGCCGCTAGAGGTGGAAACACCATATATTTT. Protein product: CAARGGNTIYF.

This rearrangement joins TRBV30 to TRBJ1-1; a weak D match, TRBD1 (5 bases). The CDR3 is made up of 14 amino acids. Trimming stripped 3 bases from V and 1 base from J, with 12 bases between. The germline gives CDR1 GTSNPN, CDR2 SVGIG (reference sequence). CDR3 sequence reads: CAWRLDSPNTEAFF. The CDR3, as DNA: TGTGCCTGGAGACTTGACAGTCCGAACACTGAAGCTTTCTTT.

This clone was seen only a few times. V usage is TRBV27 and J usage is TRBJ2-7; possible D gene TRBD2, 6 bases. This CDR3 contains 15 residues. V was clipped by 0 bases and J by 0 bases, with 9 bases between them. Germline lookup yields CDR1 MNHEY and CDR2 SMNVEV (reference sequence). The CDR3 DNA follows: TGTGCCAGCAGTTTATCCCCTAGCGACTCCTACGAGCAGTACTTC. Its protein product is CASSLSPSDSYEQYF.

Only a few counts were recorded for this clone. As DNA, the CDR3 is TGTGCCACCAGCAGAGCTGTCAGGGCGGACTATGGCTACACCTTC. It translates to CATSRAVRADYGYTF. V gene TRBV15 combines with J gene TRBJ1-2, with D possibly being TRBD1 (5 bases). The V gene's germline CDR1 is LNHNV and CDR2 YYDKDF (reference sequence). The CDR3 runs to 15 residues. V lost 1 base and J 3 bases, leaving 12 bases between the germline ends.

The V gene is TRBV9, the J gene TRBJ2-5; D is perhaps TRBD2 (6 bases). The germline gives CDR1 SGDLS, CDR2 YYNGEE. The V end was cut by 3 bases, the J end by 4 bases, with 13 bases between. CDR3 size: 14 residues. The CDR3 DNA follows: TGTGCCAGCAGCGGGACAAGGAGGGGAGAGACCCAGTACTTC. As protein: CASSGTRRGETQYF.

The V call is TRBV19, the J call TRBJ2-7, with 12 bases aligning to TRBD2. The length of the CDR3 is 16 residues. Germline assignment: CDR1 LNHDA and CDR2 SQIVND (reference sequence). V shed 5 bases, J shed 3 bases, and the junction held 8 bases outside the gene matches. The CDR3 reads CASSSIGTSGHYEQYF. Written as DNA, the CDR3 is TGTGCCAGTAGTTCGATCGGGACTAGCGGGCACTACGAGCAGTACTTC.

The V call is TRBV5-8, the J call TRBJ1-5; the D is unclear. Germline V gene lookup returns CDR1 SGHTS and CDR2 YDEGEE. Trimming removed 3 bases from V and 0 bases from J, with 10 bases in between. CDR3 length equals 15 residues. The CDR3 is CASSSTDYSNQPQHF. DNA for the CDR3: TGTGCCAGCAGCTCAACAGACTATAGCAATCAGCCCCAGCATTTT.

V and J are TRBV13 and TRBJ1-3; tentatively, D is TRBD1 (6 bases). The CDR3 covers 16 residues. The V and J ends lost 3 bases and 2 bases respectively, with 14 bases between them. The germline V gene encodes CDR1 PRHDT and CDR2 FYEKMQ (reference sequence). DNA for the CDR3: TGTGCCAGCAGCTTTTGGGCACAGGGCGCTGGAAACACCATATATTTT. This translates into CASSFWAQGAGNTIYF.

This sequence joins TRBV28 and TRBJ1-1; no reliable D call. This CDR3 has 14 residues. Germline V lookup: CDR1 MDHEN, CDR2 SYDVKM. With 8 bases removed from V and 5 bases from J, the gap between germline ends came to 18 bases. CDR3 DNA: TGTGCCAGCTACGGGAGGGCCGCGGGGACTGAAGCTTTCTTT. This sequence encodes CASYGRAAGTEAFF.

The chain has TRBV4-1 and TRBJ2-7, with 9 bases matching TRBD2. CDR3 length: 18 amino acids. Germline assignment: CDR1 MGHRA and CDR2 YSYEKL. Losses at the gene ends were 4 bases for V and 4 bases for J; bases not matched to a gene: 17. The CDR3 region has the DNA TGCGCCAGCAGCCCAAGGGAGTCCATTAGCGGGAGTATTTACGAGCAGTACTTC. Its protein is CASSPRESISGSIYEQYF.

CDR3 DNA: TGTGCCAGCAGCTTAACCCCGGGACTAAAAAATGAGCAGTTCTTC. Translation gives CASSLTPGLKNEQFF. The chain uses TRBV13 and TRBJ2-1; 7 nucleotides align to TRBD2. The CDR3 sequence is 15 residues long. CDR1 is PRHDT and CDR2 is FYEKMQ in the germline V gene (reference sequence). V was clipped by 2 bases and J by 7 bases; unmatched bases: 8.

The V and J genes are TRBV7-2 and TRBJ1-4; 9 nucleotides agree with TRBD1. The V gene end was trimmed by 5 bases and the J gene end by 11 bases; junction bases not matched to a gene: 12. This CDR3 has 15 amino acids. Germline-derived CDR1 and CDR2 are SGHTA and FQGNSA. CDR3 protein: CASSQTGGAEGKLFF. The CDR3 DNA follows: TGTGCCAGCAGCCAAACAGGGGGCGCGGAGGGGAAACTGTTTTTT.

This chain links TRBV20-1 with TRBJ2-7, with 7 bases that match TRBD2. The CDR3 loop spans 13 amino acids. V dropped 5 bases and J dropped 2; count of bases not matched to a gene: 6. From germline, CDR1 is DFQATT and CDR2 SNEGSKA (reference sequence). The CDR3 DNA reads as TGCAGTGCTCGTGGGACTACCACCTACGAGCAGTACTTC. Translated, it gives CSARGTTTYEQYF.

The V and J genes are TRBV18 and TRBJ2-3; D may be TRBD1 (5 bases). Trimming removed 2 bases at V and 9 bases at J, with 12 bases between. The CDR3 contains 13 residues. Germline CDR1 and CDR2: KGHSH and LQKENI. DNA for the CDR3: TGTGCCAGCTCACCAACGCGGACACGGACGCAGTATTTT. It yields the protein CASSPTRTRTQYF.